Listed below are T cell receptor beta chains from one sample, sequenced in a study of blood T cell repertoires in COVID-19. Assay used: immunoSEQ multiplex PCR; TCRdb lists only in-frame clones, some missing. Among about 250,000 clones, 85% to 90% were seen once, and the ten largest hold about 0.8%. The source material was peripheral blood. These receptors came from a man aged 25-45 years with acute or convalescent COVID-19. CDR3s include the opening cysteine and the closing phenylalanine or tryptophan. D genes are given only for firm matches. Only part of the rows carry a size: once, few, many, or a class if the clone is expanded.

j_call,d_call,v_call,clone_size,cdr3_nt,cdr3_aa
TRBJ2-7,TRBD1,TRBV30,-,TGTGCCTGGAGTGGAACCGGGACAGGGGCCTACGAGCAGTACTTC,CAWSGTGTGAYEQYF
TRBJ1-4,-,TRBV5-1,-,TGCGCCAGCAGCGGGGGCAGGGGAACTAATGAAAAACTGTTTTTT,CASSGGRGTNEKLFF
TRBJ2-7,-,TRBV5-6,-,TGTGCCAGCAGCCTCAAGCGTCCCGGGAGTCGGACCTACGAGCAGTACTTC,CASSLKRPGSRTYEQYF
TRBJ2-1,TRBD2,TRBV3-1/TRBV3-2,-,TGTGCCAGCAGCCAAGAGCTAGCGGGAGGGCTTGTGTTCTTC,CASSQELAGGLVFF
TRBJ1-2,-,TRBV6-5,-,TGTGCCAGCAGCAAACAGAACTATGGCTACACCTTC,CASSKQNYGYTF
TRBJ1-5,-,TRBV19,-,TGTGCCAGTAGTTCACAGGGTTTGGGGCAGCCCCAGCATTTT,CASSSQGLGQPQHF
TRBJ1-5,TRBD1,TRBV6-1,-,TGTGCCAGCAGTGAGGACAGGGTGAAGGCTCAGCCCCAGCATTTT,CASSEDRVKAQPQHF
TRBJ2-1,TRBD2,TRBV6-6,once,TGTGCCAGCAGTCAGACTAGCGGGGGGGCCAGCTACAATGAGCAGTTCTTC,CASSQTSGGASYNEQFF
TRBJ2-3,-,TRBV4-2,once,TGTGCCAGCAGCCAAGGAGGGCCTGAAACAGATACGCAGTATTTT,CASSQGGPETDTQYF
TRBJ1-1,-,TRBV7-2,-,TGTGCCAGCAGCTTAGCAGAGGGTAAGGCTTTCTTT,CASSLAEGKAFF
TRBJ1-2,TRBD1,TRBV5-1,-,TGCGCCAGCAGCTCACGACAAGGGGGCGGCTACACCTTC,CASSSRQGGGYTF
TRBJ2-2,-,TRBV5-1,-,TGCGCCAGCAGCTTGGCTCCGACAGCGAACACCGGGGAGCTGTTTTTT,CASSLAPTANTGELFF
TRBJ1-5,-,TRBV21-1,-,TGTGCCAGCAGCTGGGGGGGGGTTGGGATATCCAATCAGCCCCAGCATTTT,CASSWGGVGISNQPQHF
TRBJ1-5,-,TRBV4-1,-,TGCGCCAGCAGCCCCAAGATATGGGAGAATGATAGCAATCAGCCCCAGCATTTT,CASSPKIWENDSNQPQHF
TRBJ2-3,TRBD1,TRBV6-5,-,TGTGCCAGCAGTCGGACAGGGATTAGCACAGATACGCAGTATTTT,CASSRTGISTDTQYF
TRBJ1-3,TRBD1,TRBV6-5,-,TGTGCCAGCAGACTAACAGGGGGTACAGGAAACACCATATATTTT,CASRLTGGTGNTIYF
TRBJ1-3,-,TRBV19,-,TGTGCCAGTAGTTCTCCCAGGCGGGCCTCTGGAAACACCATATATTTT,CASSSPRRASGNTIYF
TRBJ2-7,-,TRBV2,-,TGTGCCAGCAGTGAATCAGGGAACGAGCAGTACTTC,CASSESGNEQYF
TRBJ2-5,TRBD2,TRBV24-1,-,TGTGCCACCAGTGATCTGACTAGCGGGATAGAGACCCAGTACTTC,CATSDLTSGIETQYF
TRBJ2-7,TRBD2,TRBV19,-,TGTGCCAGTAGTCCTCGAGCGGGATTGGTCTACGAGCAGTACTTC,CASSPRAGLVYEQYF
TRBJ1-3,-,TRBV6-5,-,TGTGCCAGCTATATGGGGGGTTCTGGAAACACCATATATTTT,CASYMGGSGNTIYF
TRBJ2-3,-,TRBV7-9,-,TGTGCCAGCAGCCCCGGGAAGAACACAGATACGCAGTATTTT,CASSPGKNTDTQYF
TRBJ2-2,-,TRBV5-1,-,TGCGCCAGCACCCGAGACTTCGCGAACACCGGGGAGCTGTTTTTT,CASTRDFANTGELFF
TRBJ2-7,TRBD1,TRBV19,once,TGTGCCAGTAGTTCGGGACAGGGGTCCTACGAGCAGTACTTC,CASSSGQGSYEQYF
TRBJ1-4,-,TRBV25-1,-,TGTGCCAGCAGTGAACAGGGTGGTGAAAAACTGTTTTTT,CASSEQGGEKLFF
TRBJ2-7,-,TRBV18,once,TGTGCCAGCTCACCAGACAGTTCGGAGCAGTACTTC,CASSPDSSEQYF
TRBJ1-1,TRBD1,TRBV19,-,TGTGCCAGTAGTATGGAGGGGGCGCACACTGAAGCTTTCTTT,CASSMEGAHTEAFF
TRBJ2-1,TRBD1,TRBV18,-,TGTGCCAGCTCGCGGACAGGGATCTACAATGAGCAGTTCTTC,CASSRTGIYNEQFF
TRBJ1-4,-,TRBV18,-,TGTGCCAGCTCGCAGGACAGAAAAAATGAAAAACTGTTTTTT,CASSQDRKNEKLFF
TRBJ2-2,-,TRBV5-5,-,TGTGCCAGCAGCTTTACTCGGGAACCCACCGGGGAGCTGTTTTTT,CASSFTREPTGELFF
TRBJ1-2,-,TRBV6-6,-,TGTGCCAGCAGTCGGTCAGGTTTCAACTATGGCTACACCTTC,CASSRSGFNYGYTF
TRBJ2-7,TRBD1,TRBV5-1,-,TGCGCCAGCAGCTCCAACGCCGGGACAGCCTACGAGCAGTACTTC,CASSSNAGTAYEQYF
TRBJ2-3,-,TRBV7-2,-,TGTGCCAGCAGCTTAAGGGGGGGGGCAGATACGCAGTATTTT,CASSLRGGADTQYF
TRBJ2-7,TRBD2,TRBV19,-,TGTGCCAGTAGTATATTTAGCGGGGGAACCTACGAGCAGTACTTC,CASSIFSGGTYEQYF
TRBJ2-1,TRBD2,TRBV11-3,once,TGTGCCAGCAGCTTTGGGACTAGCGGGAAACCCTCAGATGAGCAGTTCTTC,CASSFGTSGKPSDEQFF
TRBJ1-5,TRBD1,TRBV6-2/TRBV6-3,few,TGTGCCAGCAGCGAGGGGGCTCAGCCCCAGCATTTT,CASSEGAQPQHF
TRBJ2-5,-,TRBV3-1/TRBV3-2,-,TGTGCCAGCAGCCTAAAGATTTCAGGGAACCAAGAGACCCAGTACTTC,CASSLKISGNQETQYF
TRBJ1-4,-,TRBV7-9,-,TGTGCCAGCAGCCCCCAGCTAGGCACTAATGAAAAACTGTTTTTT,CASSPQLGTNEKLFF
TRBJ1-6,-,TRBV5-1,-,TGCGCCAGCAGCTTGGCCCAAACGACAGTCTATAATTCACCCCTCCACTTT,CASSLAQTTVYNSPLHF
TRBJ2-1,TRBD1,TRBV5-4,-,TGTGCCAGCAGCTTGGGTCAGGGGGTGTATGAGCAGTTCTTC,CASSLGQGVYEQFF
TRBJ1-5,-,TRBV7-2,-,TGTGCCAGCAGCTTAGCGCGGGGGATCCATCAGCCCCAGCATTTT,CASSLARGIHQPQHF
TRBJ1-2,TRBD1,TRBV29-1,-,TGCAGCGTCCCAGCTCAGGGGGTCTATGGCTACACCTTC,CSVPAQGVYGYTF
TRBJ1-2,TRBD1,TRBV11-2,-,TGTGCCAGCAGCGTAAGGACAGGGGAAGAATATGGCTACACCTTC,CASSVRTGEEYGYTF
TRBJ1-3,TRBD1,TRBV9,-,TGTGCCAGCAGCGTAGTGGACAGGTCAACTTCCTCTGGAAACACCATATATTTT,CASSVVDRSTSSGNTIYF
TRBJ2-5,TRBD1,TRBV9,-,TGTGCCAGCAGCGTAGAGGGTTGGGGGACAGAGCAAGAGACCCAGTACTTC,CASSVEGWGTEQETQYF
TRBJ2-2,TRBD2,TRBV28,-,TGTGCCAGCAGTGCGGGGGGGGCCACCGGGGAGCTGTTTTTT,CASSAGGATGELFF
TRBJ1-6,-,TRBV5-1,-,TGCGCCAGCAGCTTTGAAGGGGCCTATAATTCACCCCTCCACTTT,CASSFEGAYNSPLHF
TRBJ2-1,TRBD2,TRBV5-1,-,TGCGCCAGCAGCTTAGCGGGGGTCTCCTACAATGAGCAGTTCTTC,CASSLAGVSYNEQFF
TRBJ2-1,-,TRBV5-6,-,TGTGCCAGCAGCTTCCCTACGTATGAGCAGTTCTTC,CASSFPTYEQFF
TRBJ1-1,-,TRBV5-6,-,TGTGCCAGCAGCTTGAGGAGTCCTGAAGCTTTCTTT,CASSLRSPEAFF
TRBJ1-2,TRBD1,TRBV27,-,TGTGCCAGCAGTATATTAGGGGGCGATGGCTACACCTTC,CASSILGGDGYTF
TRBJ1-4,-,TRBV14,-,TGTGCCAGCAGCCAGGGAGGCGCAACTAATGAAAAACTGTTTTTT,CASSQGGATNEKLFF